A selection of T cell receptor beta chains follows, all from one sample in a study of PD-1 blockade in classical Hodgkin lymphoma. Here immunoSEQ multiplex PCR was the method, and the copy in TCRdb shows in-frame clones only, minus some. The table shows about 18,000 clones, with over 75% occurring only once. Material: peripheral blood mononuclear cells (PBMCs), obtained at baseline. The receptors come from a human donor with classical Hodgkin lymphoma. CDR3s include the opening cysteine and the closing phenylalanine or tryptophan. The order of the fields is D gene, CDR3 length, V gene, J gene, clone size, CDR3 protein, CDR3 DNA. The D gene is left open where the match is weak. Only part of the rows carry a size: once, few, many, or a class if the clone is expanded.

d_call: TRBD2
cdr3_length: 16
v_call: TRBV19
j_call: TRBJ2-5
clone_size: -
cdr3_aa: CASSATSGRAGETQYF
cdr3_nt: TGTGCCAGTAGCGCGACTAGCGGGAGGGCCGGGGAGACCCAGTACTTC

d_call: TRBD1
cdr3_length: 16
v_call: TRBV19
j_call: TRBJ1-5
clone_size: -
cdr3_aa: CASSYGTVLSNQPQHF
cdr3_nt: TGTGCCAGTAGTTATGGGACAGTCCTTAGCAATCAGCCCCAGCATTTT

d_call: -
cdr3_length: 12
v_call: TRBV27
j_call: TRBJ1-2
clone_size: -
cdr3_aa: CASSSGLGGYTF
cdr3_nt: TGTGCCAGCAGTTCCGGGTTGGGTGGCTACACCTTC

d_call: -
cdr3_length: 15
v_call: TRBV11-2
j_call: TRBJ2-1
clone_size: once
cdr3_aa: CASSRPGLSYNEQFF
cdr3_nt: TGTGCCAGCAGCCGGCCGGGACTGAGCTACAATGAGCAGTTCTTC

d_call: -
cdr3_length: 15
v_call: TRBV15
j_call: TRBJ1-3
clone_size: -
cdr3_aa: CATSTRGGSGNTIYF
cdr3_nt: TGTGCCACCAGCACGAGGGGAGGGTCTGGAAACACCATATATTTT

d_call: -
cdr3_length: 12
v_call: TRBV7-8
j_call: TRBJ2-5
clone_size: -
cdr3_aa: CASSLVEETQYF
cdr3_nt: TGTGCCAGCAGCTTGGTTGAGGAGACCCAGTACTTC

d_call: -
cdr3_length: 16
v_call: TRBV10-3
j_call: TRBJ2-1
clone_size: once
cdr3_aa: CAISKGNTLSYNEQFF
cdr3_nt: TGTGCCATCAGCAAAGGGAACACCCTCTCCTACAATGAGCAGTTCTTC

d_call: -
cdr3_length: 15
v_call: TRBV7-9
j_call: TRBJ1-4
clone_size: -
cdr3_aa: CASSSDRSFNEKLFF
cdr3_nt: TGTGCCAGCAGCTCAGACAGGAGTTTTAATGAAAAACTGTTTTTT

d_call: TRBD1
cdr3_length: 15
v_call: TRBV5-6
j_call: TRBJ2-7
clone_size: -
cdr3_aa: CASSLWGTVPYEQYF
cdr3_nt: TGTGCCAGCAGCTTGTGGGGGACAGTTCCCTACGAGCAGTACTTC

d_call: TRBD2
cdr3_length: 15
v_call: TRBV4-2
j_call: TRBJ2-7
clone_size: -
cdr3_aa: CASSQVPLAGYEQYF
cdr3_nt: TGTGCCAGCAGCCAAGTGCCTCTAGCGGGGTACGAGCAGTACTTC

d_call: -
cdr3_length: 14
v_call: TRBV6-6
j_call: TRBJ1-1
clone_size: -
cdr3_aa: CASSPGVGPGEAFF
cdr3_nt: TGTGCCAGCAGCCCTGGGGTGGGGCCGGGTGAAGCTTTCTTT

d_call: TRBD1
cdr3_length: 16
v_call: TRBV19
j_call: TRBJ1-5
clone_size: -
cdr3_aa: CASSPWTGGNNQPQHF
cdr3_nt: TGTGCCAGTAGTCCATGGACAGGGGGCAACAATCAGCCCCAGCATTTT

d_call: -
cdr3_length: 12
v_call: TRBV11-3
j_call: TRBJ2-7
clone_size: once
cdr3_aa: CASSTGSYEQYF
cdr3_nt: TGTGCCAGCAGCACAGGGAGCTACGAGCAGTACTTC

d_call: -
cdr3_length: 17
v_call: TRBV4-2
j_call: TRBJ1-3
clone_size: -
cdr3_aa: CASSQTPWGGSGNTIYF
cdr3_nt: TGTGCCAGCAGCCAAACGCCTTGGGGGGGCTCGGGAAACACCATATATTTT

d_call: -
cdr3_length: 16
v_call: TRBV4-1
j_call: TRBJ1-1
clone_size: -
cdr3_aa: CASSPMGAGSNTEAFF
cdr3_nt: TGCGCCAGCAGCCCTATGGGGGCAGGATCGAACACTGAAGCTTTCTTT

d_call: -
cdr3_length: 17
v_call: TRBV2
j_call: TRBJ2-2
clone_size: -
cdr3_aa: CASSDVKGPLNTGELFF
cdr3_nt: TGTGCCAGCAGTGATGTGAAGGGCCCACTTAACACCGGGGAGCTGTTTTTT

d_call: TRBD1
cdr3_length: 16
v_call: TRBV4-1
j_call: TRBJ1-5
clone_size: few
cdr3_aa: CASSQGGAGGRQPQHF
cdr3_nt: TGCGCCAGCAGCCAAGGCGGTGCAGGGGGGCGGCAGCCCCAGCATTTT

d_call: -
cdr3_length: 18
v_call: TRBV2
j_call: TRBJ1-5
clone_size: -
cdr3_aa: CASSDGPPSHRGNQPQHF
cdr3_nt: TGTGCCAGCAGTGACGGGCCACCTTCTCACCGAGGCAATCAGCCCCAGCATTTT

d_call: TRBD2
cdr3_length: 16
v_call: TRBV5-5
j_call: TRBJ2-5
clone_size: -
cdr3_aa: CASSLRLTSGGETQYF
cdr3_nt: TGTGCCAGCAGCTTGCGTTTGACTAGCGGGGGAGAGACCCAGTACTTC

d_call: -
cdr3_length: 15
v_call: TRBV28
j_call: TRBJ1-1
clone_size: once
cdr3_aa: CASRPPGGANTEAFF
cdr3_nt: TGTGCCAGCAGACCCCCGGGGGGCGCAAACACTGAAGCTTTCTTT

d_call: TRBD2
cdr3_length: 17
v_call: TRBV5-5
j_call: TRBJ2-3
clone_size: few
cdr3_aa: CASSSNLGGYGTDTQYF
cdr3_nt: TGTGCCAGCAGCTCAAATCTGGGGGGGTATGGCACAGATACGCAGTATTTT

d_call: -
cdr3_length: 15
v_call: TRBV9
j_call: TRBJ1-1
clone_size: -
cdr3_aa: CASSVKGTENTEAFF
cdr3_nt: TGTGCCAGCAGCGTAAAAGGGACTGAGAACACTGAAGCTTTCTTT

d_call: -
cdr3_length: 18
v_call: TRBV2
j_call: TRBJ2-3
clone_size: -
cdr3_aa: CASSEALWGKGMTDTQYF
cdr3_nt: TGTGCCAGCAGTGAAGCGCTTTGGGGTAAGGGTATGACAGATACGCAGTATTTT

d_call: -
cdr3_length: 15
v_call: TRBV2
j_call: TRBJ1-2
clone_size: -
cdr3_aa: CASQEQGTRGYGYTF
cdr3_nt: TGTGCCAGCCAGGAGCAGGGGACAAGGGGCTATGGCTACACCTTC

d_call: TRBD1
cdr3_length: 15
v_call: TRBV15
j_call: TRBJ2-1
clone_size: -
cdr3_aa: CATSRAGTGGWEQFF
cdr3_nt: TGTGCCACCAGCAGAGCCGGGACAGGGGGATGGGAGCAGTTCTTC

d_call: -
cdr3_length: 16
v_call: TRBV7-8
j_call: TRBJ1-1
clone_size: -
cdr3_aa: CASSLYRARKNTEAFF
cdr3_nt: TGTGCCAGCAGCTTATACCGCGCCAGGAAGAACACTGAAGCTTTCTTT

d_call: -
cdr3_length: 14
v_call: TRBV11-1
j_call: TRBJ2-7
clone_size: -
cdr3_aa: CASSLGRVPYEQYF
cdr3_nt: TGTGCCAGCAGCTTAGGCCGGGTACCCTACGAGCAGTACTTC

d_call: -
cdr3_length: 14
v_call: TRBV5-1
j_call: TRBJ2-5
clone_size: -
cdr3_aa: CASSFEAQKETQYF
cdr3_nt: TGCGCCAGCAGCTTCGAAGCACAGAAAGAGACCCAGTACTTC

d_call: -
cdr3_length: 14
v_call: TRBV5-4
j_call: TRBJ2-2
clone_size: -
cdr3_aa: CASSLDIETGELFF
cdr3_nt: TGTGCCAGCAGCTTGGATATCGAGACCGGGGAGCTGTTTTTT

d_call: TRBD2
cdr3_length: 16
v_call: TRBV30
j_call: TRBJ2-3
clone_size: -
cdr3_aa: CAWRSGGPFGTDTQYF
cdr3_nt: TGTGCCTGGAGAAGCGGGGGCCCTTTTGGCACAGATACGCAGTATTTT

d_call: TRBD1
cdr3_length: 15
v_call: TRBV19
j_call: TRBJ1-5
clone_size: -
cdr3_aa: CASRKGQAEHQPQHF
cdr3_nt: TGTGCCAGCAGAAAGGGACAGGCCGAGCATCAGCCCCAGCATTTT

d_call: -
cdr3_length: 11
v_call: TRBV20-1
j_call: TRBJ1-1
clone_size: -
cdr3_aa: CSASSGTEAFF
cdr3_nt: TGCAGTGCTAGCTCTGGCACTGAAGCTTTCTTT

d_call: -
cdr3_length: 14
v_call: TRBV10-3
j_call: TRBJ2-5
clone_size: few
cdr3_aa: CAITQGPGQETQYF
cdr3_nt: TGTGCCATCACCCAGGGTCCGGGACAAGAGACCCAGTACTTC

d_call: -
cdr3_length: 14
v_call: TRBV28
j_call: TRBJ2-5
clone_size: -
cdr3_aa: CASRAGAVGETQYF
cdr3_nt: TGTGCCAGCAGGGCAGGGGCTGTTGGAGAGACCCAGTACTTC

d_call: -
cdr3_length: 13
v_call: TRBV7-6
j_call: TRBJ2-7
clone_size: -
cdr3_aa: CASSFGVSYEQYF
cdr3_nt: TGTGCCAGCAGCTTCGGAGTGTCCTACGAGCAGTACTTC

d_call: TRBD2
cdr3_length: 16
v_call: TRBV28
j_call: TRBJ2-1
clone_size: -
cdr3_aa: CASSSDSGRAVGEQFF
cdr3_nt: TGTGCCAGCAGTTCTGATAGCGGGAGGGCTGTCGGGGAGCAGTTCTTC

d_call: TRBD1
cdr3_length: 16
v_call: TRBV4-1
j_call: TRBJ2-5
clone_size: -
cdr3_aa: CASSQGWDRVGETQYF
cdr3_nt: TGCGCCAGCAGCCAGGGTTGGGACAGGGTTGGAGAGACCCAGTACTTC

d_call: -
cdr3_length: 16
v_call: TRBV7-2
j_call: TRBJ2-1
clone_size: -
cdr3_aa: CASSDITGSSYNEQFF
cdr3_nt: TGTGCCAGCAGCGATATCACAGGGAGCTCCTACAATGAGCAGTTCTTC

d_call: TRBD1
cdr3_length: 17
v_call: TRBV4-2
j_call: TRBJ1-6
clone_size: -
cdr3_aa: CASSQDRSTGTYSPLHF
cdr3_nt: TGTGCCAGCAGCCAAGATCGGTCGACAGGGACTTATTCACCCCTCCACTTT

d_call: -
cdr3_length: 15
v_call: TRBV10-1
j_call: TRBJ2-1
clone_size: few
cdr3_aa: CASSDQSGPYNEQFF
cdr3_nt: TGCGCCAGCAGTGATCAGTCAGGGCCCTACAATGAGCAGTTCTTC

d_call: -
cdr3_length: 15
v_call: TRBV9
j_call: TRBJ1-6
clone_size: -
cdr3_aa: CASSTGTANNSPLHF
cdr3_nt: TGTGCCAGCAGCACCGGGACTGCGAATAATTCACCCCTCCACTTT

d_call: -
cdr3_length: 15
v_call: TRBV6-5
j_call: TRBJ1-1
clone_size: -
cdr3_aa: CASSYGNLGRYEAFF
cdr3_nt: TGTGCCAGCAGTTACGGGAACCTTGGACGATACGAAGCTTTCTTT

d_call: -
cdr3_length: 13
v_call: TRBV6-1
j_call: TRBJ1-4
clone_size: once
cdr3_aa: CASRRTTNEKLFF
cdr3_nt: TGTGCCAGCCGCAGAACAACTAATGAAAAACTGTTTTTT

d_call: -
cdr3_length: 14
v_call: TRBV5-1
j_call: TRBJ1-1
clone_size: -
cdr3_aa: CASSYGGLNTEAFF
cdr3_nt: TGCGCCAGCAGCTATGGAGGACTGAACACTGAAGCTTTCTTT

d_call: TRBD2
cdr3_length: 17
v_call: TRBV10-3
j_call: TRBJ2-1
clone_size: -
cdr3_aa: CAISESWLAGTAGEQFF
cdr3_nt: TGTGCCATCAGTGAGTCGTGGCTAGCGGGGACGGCCGGTGAGCAGTTCTTC

d_call: TRBD2
cdr3_length: 15
v_call: TRBV10-3
j_call: TRBJ2-7
clone_size: -
cdr3_aa: CAISISGGAYYEQYF
cdr3_nt: TGTGCCATCAGTATAAGCGGGGGGGCCTACTACGAGCAGTACTTC

d_call: -
cdr3_length: 15
v_call: TRBV10-3
j_call: TRBJ2-3
clone_size: -
cdr3_aa: CAIRRQSSSTDTQYF
cdr3_nt: TGTGCCATCAGACGACAGTCCTCTAGCACAGATACGCAGTATTTT

d_call: TRBD1
cdr3_length: 13
v_call: TRBV19
j_call: TRBJ1-5
clone_size: -
cdr3_aa: CASSTGVLGAQHF
cdr3_nt: TGTGCCAGTAGCACAGGGGTCCTAGGGGCCCAGCATTTT

d_call: -
cdr3_length: 17
v_call: TRBV13
j_call: TRBJ1-1
clone_size: -
cdr3_aa: CASSLGGPGPLYTEAFF
cdr3_nt: TGTGCCAGCAGCTTAGGAGGGCCCGGCCCTCTTTACACTGAAGCTTTCTTT

d_call: -
cdr3_length: 15
v_call: TRBV18
j_call: TRBJ2-3
clone_size: -
cdr3_aa: CASSPGTAGRDTQYF
cdr3_nt: TGTGCCAGCTCACCCGGGACCGCGGGGAGAGATACGCAGTATTTT

d_call: -
cdr3_length: 11
v_call: TRBV2
j_call: TRBJ2-7
clone_size: -
cdr3_aa: CARGQIYEQYF
cdr3_nt: TGTGCCAGAGGACAGATCTACGAGCAGTACTTC

d_call: TRBD2
cdr3_length: 16
v_call: TRBV5-1
j_call: TRBJ2-3
clone_size: -
cdr3_aa: CASSLDSGLAAHTQYF
cdr3_nt: TGCGCCAGCAGCTTGGATTCGGGACTAGCGGCCCATACGCAGTATTTT

d_call: TRBD2
cdr3_length: 15
v_call: TRBV19
j_call: TRBJ2-1
clone_size: -
cdr3_aa: CASSTSGGALYEQFF
cdr3_nt: TGTGCCAGTAGTACCAGCGGGGGGGCCTTATATGAGCAGTTCTTC